This T cell receptor beta chain was identified in a study of blood T cell repertoires in COVID-19. Original processing notes: How many nucleated cells were present was estimated from reference gene primer amplification. Here immunoSEQ multiplex PCR was the method, and the copy in TCRdb shows in-frame clones only, minus some. The V and J calls and the clone size are those of that table, but D and trimming were determined from the DNA. The sample carries about 120,000 clones, about 87% recorded once. There are 17 residues in the CDR3. The chain employs TRBV21-1 and TRBJ2-2; the listed D gene, TRBD1, was not tested against the DNA. TRBV21-1 is annotated as a pseudogene. What was sequenced was peripheral blood. The sequence was obtained from a woman between 45 and 65 years old with acute or convalescent COVID-19. This chain's CDR3 is CASSKETDRDNTGELFF. The CDR3 nucleotides are TGTGCCAGCAGCAAAGAGACGGACAGGGATAACACCGGGGAGCTGTTTTTT.